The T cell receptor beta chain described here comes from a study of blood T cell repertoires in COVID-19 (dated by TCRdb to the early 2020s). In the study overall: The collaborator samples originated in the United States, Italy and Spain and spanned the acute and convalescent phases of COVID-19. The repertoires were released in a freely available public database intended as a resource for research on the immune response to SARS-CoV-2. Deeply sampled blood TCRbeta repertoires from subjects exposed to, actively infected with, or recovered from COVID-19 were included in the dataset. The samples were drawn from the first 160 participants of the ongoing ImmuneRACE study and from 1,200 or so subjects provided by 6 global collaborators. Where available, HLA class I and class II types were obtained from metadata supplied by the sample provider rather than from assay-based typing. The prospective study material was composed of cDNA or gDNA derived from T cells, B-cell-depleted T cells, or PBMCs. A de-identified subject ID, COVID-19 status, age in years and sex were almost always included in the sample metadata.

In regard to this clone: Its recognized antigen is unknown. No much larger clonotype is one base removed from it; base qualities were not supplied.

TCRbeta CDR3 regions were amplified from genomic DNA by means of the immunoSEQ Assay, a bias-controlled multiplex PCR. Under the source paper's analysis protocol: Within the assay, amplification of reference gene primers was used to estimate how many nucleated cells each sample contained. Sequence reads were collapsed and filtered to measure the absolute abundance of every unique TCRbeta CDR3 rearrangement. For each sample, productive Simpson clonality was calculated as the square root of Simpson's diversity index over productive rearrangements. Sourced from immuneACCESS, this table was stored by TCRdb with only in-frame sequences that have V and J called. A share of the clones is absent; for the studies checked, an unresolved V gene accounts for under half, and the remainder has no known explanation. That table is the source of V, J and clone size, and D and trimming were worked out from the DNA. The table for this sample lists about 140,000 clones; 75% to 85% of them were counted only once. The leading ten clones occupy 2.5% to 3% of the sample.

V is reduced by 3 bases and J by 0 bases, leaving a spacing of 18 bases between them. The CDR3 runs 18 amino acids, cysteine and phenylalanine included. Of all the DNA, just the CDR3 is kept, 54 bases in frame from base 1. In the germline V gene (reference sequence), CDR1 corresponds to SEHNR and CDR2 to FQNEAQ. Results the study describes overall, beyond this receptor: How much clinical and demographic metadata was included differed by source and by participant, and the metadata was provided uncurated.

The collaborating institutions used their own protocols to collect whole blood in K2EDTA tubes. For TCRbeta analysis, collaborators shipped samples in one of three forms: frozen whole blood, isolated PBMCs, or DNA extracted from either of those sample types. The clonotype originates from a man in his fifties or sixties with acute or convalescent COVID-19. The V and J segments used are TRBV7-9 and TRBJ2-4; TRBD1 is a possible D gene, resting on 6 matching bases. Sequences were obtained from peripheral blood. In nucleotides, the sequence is TGTGCCAGCAGCTTTAGTTGGGGGCCGACAGAAGCCAAAAACATTCAGTACTTC. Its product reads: CASSFSWGPTEAKNIQYF.